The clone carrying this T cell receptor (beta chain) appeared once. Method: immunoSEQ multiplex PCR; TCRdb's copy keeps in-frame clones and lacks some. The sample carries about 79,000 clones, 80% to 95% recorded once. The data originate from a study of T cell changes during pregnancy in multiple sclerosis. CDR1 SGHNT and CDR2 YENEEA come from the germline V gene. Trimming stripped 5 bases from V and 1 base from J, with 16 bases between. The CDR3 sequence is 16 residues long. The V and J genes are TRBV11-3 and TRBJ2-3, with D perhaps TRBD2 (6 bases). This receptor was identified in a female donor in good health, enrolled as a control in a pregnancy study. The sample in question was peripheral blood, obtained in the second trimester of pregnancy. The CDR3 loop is CASSPRVGGGTDTQYF. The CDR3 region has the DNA TGTGCCAGCAGCCCGAGGGTTGGCGGGGGCACAGATACGCAGTATTTT.